A single sample is the source of the 31 T cell receptor beta chains below, sequenced in a study of blood T cell repertoires in COVID-19. Clones were read by immunoSEQ multiplex PCR, and TCRdb kept only the in-frame ones, dropping some. The data hold 95,000 to 100,000 clones, with roughly 85% observed a single time. Sequences were obtained from peripheral blood. The receptors come from a woman in her 70s with active or convalescent COVID-19.

The CDR3: CASSDSYGYTF. The CDR3 DNA reads as TGTGCCAGCTCTGACTCTTATGGCTACACCTTC. The chain employs TRBV18 and TRBJ1-2; D call uncertain. This CDR3 contains 11 residues. The V gene lost 6 bases and the J gene lost 5 bases, with 7 bases spanning the gap. CDR1 and CDR2 (germline): KGHSH, LQKENI. The full variable domain, its missing parts supplied by reference TRBV18 and TRBJ1-2, is NAGVMQNPRHLVRRRGQEARLRCSPMKGHSHVYWYRQLPEEGLKFMVYLQKENIIDESGMPKERFSAEFPKEGPSILRIQQVVRGDSAAYFCASSDSYGYTFGSGTRLTVV.

In its sample, this clone was seen a few times. V and J are TRBV7-2 and TRBJ1-2; 9 bases map to TRBD1. Losses at the gene ends were 5 bases for V and 7 bases for J; bases not matched to a gene: 11. Per germline, CDR1 SGHTA and CDR2 FQGNSA. The CDR3 is made up of 15 amino acids. The CDR3 here is CASSSTGGELSGYTF. As DNA, the CDR3 is TGTGCCAGCAGCAGCACAGGGGGCGAACTAAGTGGCTACACCTTC.

This clone appeared a few times. The gene calls are TRBV10-3 and TRBJ1-1, with 7 positions matching TRBD1. The CDR3 loop spans 13 amino acids. The germline CDR1 and CDR2 sequences are ENHRY and SYGVKD. The trim removed 10 bases at V and 6 bases at J, leaving 11 bases unmatched. The CDR3 coding sequence is TGTGCCACCCACCCGACAGGGATGCCTGAAGCTTTCTTT. It translates to CATHPTGMPEAFF.

The V gene is TRBV9, the J gene TRBJ1-1; no firm D call. The CDR3 runs 14 residues. Germline CDR1 is SGDLS and CDR2 is YYNGEE. Trimming pared 5 bases from V and 1 base from J, leaving 12 bases between. CDR3 in DNA: TGTGCCAGCAGTAGAGGCGGGAAGAACACTGAAGCTTTCTTT. It yields the protein CASSRGGKNTEAFF.

The J gene is TRBJ1-3, the V gene TRBV30; D not certain. The CDR3 spans 13 residues. CDR1 and CDR2 from the germline V gene are GTSNPN and SVGIG (reference sequence). Trimming cost V 0 bases and J 4 bases, with 7 bases left between them. The CDR3 region has the DNA TGTGCCTGGAGTGTAGCAGGAGGAAACACCATATATTTT. It specifies CAWSVAGGNTIYF.

The CDR3, as DNA: TGCGCCAGCAGCTTGGATAGCGGGCCAACCTACGAGCAGTACTTC. This translates into CASSLDSGPTYEQYF. The chain uses TRBV5-1 and TRBJ2-7, with 7 bases that match TRBD2. J was trimmed by 2 bases and V by 0 bases; bases with no gene match: 5. The length of the CDR3 is 15 residues. Germline V gene sequence: CDR1 SGHRS, CDR2 YFSETQ.

This rearrangement joins TRBV30 to TRBJ2-2, with 7 bases matching TRBD1. This CDR3 spans 16 amino acids. Germline V gene lookup returns CDR1 GTSNPN and CDR2 SVGIG (reference sequence). The trim removed 3 bases at V and 0 bases at J, leaving 7 bases unmatched. CDR3 in amino acids: CAWSDTGTANTGELFF. The CDR3 DNA is TGTGCCTGGAGCGACACCGGGACAGCGAACACCGGGGAGCTGTTTTTT.

This rearrangement joins TRBV5-4 to TRBJ2-3, with 10 bases fitting TRBD2. Looked up from germline, CDR1 is SGHNT and CDR2 is YYREEE (reference sequence). The J segment lost 0 bases and the V segment lost 4 bases, leaving 5 bases of the junction unmatched. The CDR3 runs to 16 residues. CDR3 loop: CASSPSGRLSTDTQYF. The CDR3, as DNA: TGTGCCAGCAGCCCTAGCGGGAGATTGAGCACAGATACGCAGTATTTT.

This sequence joins TRBV27 and TRBJ2-7; TRBD1 agrees at 7 bases. CDR1 and CDR2 from the germline V gene are MNHEY and SMNVEV (reference sequence). The ends lost 2 bases at V and 5 bases at J; junction bases unmatched: 12. The CDR3 contains 16 residues. The CDR3 DNA reads TGTGCCAGCAGTTTAAACGCCCCACAGGGGTTGCACGAGCAGTACTTC. Protein: CASSLNAPQGLHEQYF.

Written as DNA, the CDR3 is TGCGCCAGCAGTACCGGACAGAGTAACAATTCACCCCTCCACTTT. Its translation is CASSTGQSNNSPLHF. The chain links TRBV10-2 to TRBJ1-6, with D perhaps matching TRBD1 (6 bases). This CDR3 is built from 15 residues. Germline loops: CDR1 WSHSY, CDR2 SAAADI. V lost 5 bases and J lost 7, with 15 bases in between.

This chain connects TRBV19 to TRBJ1-1, with D possibly being TRBD1 (6 bases). Germline V gene sequence: CDR1 LNHDA, CDR2 SQIVND (reference sequence). The CDR3 has 14 amino acids. The V gene lost 8 bases and the J gene lost 4 bases, with 17 bases spanning the gap. In DNA form, the CDR3 reads TGTGCCAGTTCAGGCAGGGGAGGGAGCACTGAAGCTTTCTTT. Its translation: CASSGRGGSTEAFF.

The chain employs TRBV19 and TRBJ1-5; 9 nucleotides line up with TRBD1. V lost 6 bases and J lost 6; bases outside the gene matches: 12. This CDR3 is 16 amino acids long. The germline gives CDR1 LNHDA, CDR2 SQIVND (reference sequence). The CDR3 coding sequence is TGTGCCAGTAGCCACCAGACAGGGGGGCAGCGTCAGCCCCAGCATTTT. Its translation: CASSHQTGGQRQPQHF.

This chain connects TRBV28 to TRBJ1-5; 10 nucleotides match TRBD1. CDR1 and CDR2 (germline): MDHEN, SYDVKM. The V and J ends lost 5 bases and 8 bases, in that order; junction bases with no gene match: 9. The CDR3 has 15 residues. The CDR3 DNA is TGTGCCAGCAGTACGGACAGGGGGAAAATCGAGCCCCAGCATTTT. Translating gives CASSTDRGKIEPQHF.

This clone appeared once. V usage is TRBV5-1 and J usage is TRBJ2-5; possibly TRBD1 for D (6 bases). This CDR3 region has 14 residues. Germline lookup yields CDR1 SGHRS and CDR2 YFSETQ. Trimming shortened V by 6 bases and J by 1 base, and 13 bases separated the two germline ends. CDR3 in DNA: TGCGCCAGCAATGGGCAGGGGACCCAAGAGACCCAGTACTTC. Encoded protein: CASNGQGTQETQYF.

The chain uses TRBV5-1 and TRBJ2-5; weak D call: TRBD2 (5 bases). The germline CDR1 and CDR2 sequences are SGHRS and YFSETQ. The CDR3 sequence is 13 residues long. V shed 7 bases and J shed 3 bases, with 13 bases lying between them. CDR3 in amino acids: CASLNSGEETQYF. CDR3 nucleotide sequence: TGCGCCAGCCTTAATTCCGGGGAAGAGACCCAGTACTTC.

The chain uses TRBV18 and TRBJ1-2, with TRBD1 matching over 7 bases. J was trimmed by 6 bases and V by 2 bases; bases with no gene match: 9. The CDR3 runs 15 residues. Germline V gene sequence: CDR1 KGHSH, CDR2 LQKENI. The CDR3 DNA reads as TGTGCCAGCTCACCAAATGAAGGACAGGTCCATGGCTACACCTTC. This gives the protein CASSPNEGQVHGYTF.

The rearrangement uses TRBV4-3 and TRBJ2-1, with TRBD2 matching over 11 bases. After removal of 1 base from V and 6 bases from J, the junction contained 5 bases not matched to a gene. The CDR3 loop spans 16 amino acids. Germline lookup yields CDR1 LGHNA and CDR2 YSLEER. The CDR3 bases are TGCGCCAGCAGCCAAGGTTTAGGGACTAGCGGCAATGAGCAGTTCTTC. Encoded protein: CASSQGLGTSGNEQFF.

The chain has TRBV9 and TRBJ2-3; D might be TRBD1 (6 bases). The germline V gene has CDR1 SGDLS and CDR2 YYNGEE. This CDR3 is 13 amino acids long. V gave up 3 bases and J gave up 2 bases, with 7 bases separating them. The CDR3 region is CASSGGHTDTQYF. DNA for the CDR3: TGTGCCAGCAGCGGGGGGCACACAGATACGCAGTATTTT.

The CDR3 reads CATSDGLKTHYNEQFF. DNA for the CDR3: TGTGCCACCAGTGATGGACTAAAAACCCACTACAATGAGCAGTTCTTC. This chain connects TRBV24-1 to TRBJ2-1; D is possibly TRBD2 (6 bases). Per germline, CDR1 KGHDR and CDR2 SFDVKD. The CDR3 totals 16 residues. Trimming stripped 3 bases from V and 3 bases from J, with 14 bases between.

CDR3 region: CASSQASAGREQYF. In nucleotides, the CDR3 is TGTGCCAGCAGCCAAGCCTCAGCGGGGAGAGAGCAGTACTTC. V and J are TRBV3-1 (or the pseudogene TRBV3-2) and TRBJ2-7; 7 positions agree with TRBD2. The germline CDR1 and CDR2 sequences are LGHDT and YNNKEL (reference sequence). The CDR3 length is 14 residues. V trimming: 1 base; J trimming: 7 bases; junction bases outside the gene matches: 7.

This clone was observed once. The rearrangement links TRBV6-5 to TRBJ2-2; the D is unclear. Germline lookup yields CDR1 MNHEY and CDR2 SVGAGI. Trimming shortened V by 2 bases and J by 0 bases, and 10 bases separated the two germline ends. The CDR3 covers 16 residues. CDR3: CASSYATSTNTGELFF. The DNA for the CDR3 is TGTGCCAGCAGTTACGCCACAAGTACGAACACCGGGGAGCTGTTTTTT.

The chain is built from TRBV28 and TRBJ1-5; D possibly corresponds to TRBD1 (5 bases). This CDR3 has 15 residues. CDR1 MDHEN and CDR2 SYDVKM come from the germline V gene. V was shortened by 3 bases and J by 0 bases, with 9 bases between the two germline ends. Here the CDR3 DNA reads TGTGCCAGCAGTTTGGGGGGGGGTAGCAATCAGCCCCAGCATTTT. Its translation is CASSLGGGSNQPQHF.

Concerning this clone: The sample contains more than one DNA sequence encoding this CDR3. The gene calls are TRBV11-2 and TRBJ2-1; the match to TRBD1 covers 7 bases. There are 15 residues in the CDR3. The V gene's germline CDR1 is SGHAT and CDR2 FQNNGV. The trim removed 1 base at V and 0 bases at J, leaving 0 bases unmatched. The CDR3 region has the DNA TGTGCCAGCAGCTTAGCAGGGGGCTCCTACAATGAGCAGTTCTTC. This encodes CASSLAGGSYNEQFF.

The chain links TRBV2 to TRBJ2-3; 8 bases agree with TRBD2. V dropped 4 bases and J dropped 3; count of bases not matched to a gene: 3. The CDR3 runs to 14 residues. Germline loops: CDR1 SNHLY, CDR2 FYNNEI. The CDR3 sequence is CASSAERGTDTQYF. CDR3 coding DNA: TGTGCCAGCAGTGCAGAGCGGGGGACAGATACGCAGTATTTT. Drawing the rest from reference TRBV2 and TRBJ2-3, the complete variable domain is EPEVTQTPSHQVTQMGQEVILRCVPISNHLYFYWYRQILGQKVEFLVSFYNNEISEKSEIFDDQFSVERPDGSNFTLKIRSTKLEDSAMYFCASSAERGTDTQYFGPGTRLTVL.

This clone occurred once. The chain couples TRBV11-2 to TRBJ1-6; tentatively, D is TRBD1 (5 bases). The germline CDR1 and CDR2 sequences are SGHAT and FQNNGV. The CDR3 contains 14 residues. V lost 1 base, J lost 9 bases, and 10 bases lay in between. For the CDR3, the DNA is TGTGCCAGCAGCTTAGTGGGGGGTGGTTCACCCCTCCACTTT. Translation: CASSLVGGGSPLHF.

The chain is built from TRBV11-1 and TRBJ2-3; TRBD2 might be the D (6 bases). CDR3 length equals 16 residues. Germline CDR1 SGHAT, CDR2 FQDESV (reference sequence). Deletions cut 1 base from V and 2 bases from J, with 13 bases between. CDR3: CASSLGSGPATDTQYF. The DNA for the CDR3 is TGTGCCAGCAGCTTAGGTAGCGGCCCTGCCACAGATACGCAGTATTTT.

This clone was counted between two and nine times. The V call is TRBV9, the J call TRBJ1-4; 7 nucleotides match TRBD1. The CDR3 runs to 15 residues. The germline gives CDR1 SGDLS, CDR2 YYNGEE. With V trimmed by 2 bases and J by 5 bases, 6 bases remained unmatched. This CDR3 reads CASSVAGQRNEKLFF. For the CDR3, the DNA is TGTGCCAGCAGCGTCGCGGGACAGCGAAATGAAAAACTGTTTTTT.

The sample holds one count of this clone. This chain links TRBV2 with TRBJ1-2; 8 nucleotides align to TRBD1. V shed 5 bases, J shed 8 bases, and the junction held 7 bases outside the gene matches. This CDR3 is 13 amino acids long. Germline lookup yields CDR1 SNHLY and CDR2 FYNNEI. The CDR3 is CASSLRQGRGYTF. The CDR3 DNA sequence: TGTGCCAGCAGTCTAAGACAGGGGAGGGGCTACACCTTC. Full variable domain (outside the CDR3, taken from reference TRBV2 and TRBJ1-2): EPEVTQTPSHQVTQMGQEVILRCVPISNHLYFYWYRQILGQKVEFLVSFYNNEISEKSEIFDDQFSVERPDGSNFTLKIRSTKLEDSAMYFCASSLRQGRGYTFGSGTRLTVV.

The chain is built from TRBV11-2 and TRBJ2-1; 11 nucleotides agree with TRBD2. Germline CDR1 reads SGHAT; CDR2 reads FQNNGV. This CDR3 region has 14 residues. V lost 2 bases, J lost 12 bases, and 6 bases stayed unmatched. CDR3: CASSLTSGRRPQFF. In nucleotides, the CDR3 is TGTGCCAGCAGCTTAACTAGCGGGAGAAGGCCGCAGTTCTTC.

The chain has TRBV19 and TRBJ2-3, with TRBD2 matching 9 bases. Germline V gene sequence: CDR1 LNHDA, CDR2 SQIVND (reference sequence). This CDR3 is built from 15 residues. V was pared by 3 bases and J by 5 bases, with 6 bases of the junction left unmatched. The CDR3 DNA sequence: TGTGCCAGTAGTATTGGCGGGGGGGCCGGAGATACGCAGTATTTT. Translation: CASSIGGGAGDTQYF.

The V call is TRBV18, the J call TRBJ2-1, with 12 bases fitting TRBD2. This CDR3 spans 15 amino acids. Germline-derived CDR1 and CDR2 are KGHSH and LQKENI. J lost 4 bases, V lost 6 bases, and 4 bases had no gene match. The CDR3 loop is CASSLAGGPYNEQFF. The CDR3 DNA reads TGTGCCAGCTCTCTAGCGGGAGGGCCTTACAATGAGCAGTTCTTC.